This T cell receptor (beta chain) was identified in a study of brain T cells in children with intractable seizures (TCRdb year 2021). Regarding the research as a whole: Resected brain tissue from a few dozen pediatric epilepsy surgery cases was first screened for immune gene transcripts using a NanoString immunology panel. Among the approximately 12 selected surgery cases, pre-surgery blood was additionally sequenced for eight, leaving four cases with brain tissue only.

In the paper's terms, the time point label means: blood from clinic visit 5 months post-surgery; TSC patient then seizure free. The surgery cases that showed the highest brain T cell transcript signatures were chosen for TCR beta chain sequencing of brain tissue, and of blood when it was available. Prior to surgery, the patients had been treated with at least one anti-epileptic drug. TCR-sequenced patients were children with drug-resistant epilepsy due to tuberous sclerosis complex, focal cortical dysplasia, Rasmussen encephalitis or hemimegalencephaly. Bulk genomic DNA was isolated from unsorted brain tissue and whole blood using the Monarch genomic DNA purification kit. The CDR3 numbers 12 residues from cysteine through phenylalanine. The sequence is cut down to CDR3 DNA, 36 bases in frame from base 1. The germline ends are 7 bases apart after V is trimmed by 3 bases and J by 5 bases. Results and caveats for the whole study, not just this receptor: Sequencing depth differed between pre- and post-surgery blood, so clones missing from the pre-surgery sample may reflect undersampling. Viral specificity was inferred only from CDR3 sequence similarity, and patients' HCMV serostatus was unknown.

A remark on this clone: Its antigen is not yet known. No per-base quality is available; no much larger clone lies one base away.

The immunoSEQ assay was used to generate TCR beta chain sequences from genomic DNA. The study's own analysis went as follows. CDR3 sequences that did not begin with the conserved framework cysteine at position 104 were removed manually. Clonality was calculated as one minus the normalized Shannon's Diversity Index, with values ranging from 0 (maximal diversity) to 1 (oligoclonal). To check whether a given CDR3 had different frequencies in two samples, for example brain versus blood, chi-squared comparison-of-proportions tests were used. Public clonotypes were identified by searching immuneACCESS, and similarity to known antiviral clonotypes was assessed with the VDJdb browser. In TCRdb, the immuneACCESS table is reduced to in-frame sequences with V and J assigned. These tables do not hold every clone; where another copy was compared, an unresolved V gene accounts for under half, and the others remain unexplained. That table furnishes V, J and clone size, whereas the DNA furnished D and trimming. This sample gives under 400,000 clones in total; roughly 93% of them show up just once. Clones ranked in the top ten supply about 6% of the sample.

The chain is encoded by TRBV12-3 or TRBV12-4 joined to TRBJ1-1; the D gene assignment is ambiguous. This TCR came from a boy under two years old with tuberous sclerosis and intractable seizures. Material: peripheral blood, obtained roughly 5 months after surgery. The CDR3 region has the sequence CASSFFMTEAFF. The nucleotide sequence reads TGTGCCAGCAGTTTTTTTATGACTGAAGCTTTCTTT.